This T cell receptor (beta chain) was captured in a study of HIV-infected patients and healthy controls. General study results and limits: A major limitation was that merely sixteen HIV-infected individuals were processed.

To note about this clonotype: Its antigen remains unidentified.

cDNA was made from around 0.45 ug RNA using alpha and beta constant primers. Separate chain-specific third strand synthesis with multiplexing indices produced the alpha and beta libraries. The SP2 site served as the priming point for second strand synthesis. Two random hexamers, added before amplification and joined, formed each molecule's 12-nucleotide barcode. A roughly 22-cycle PCR with P5s and P7 primers followed a short adapter-adding first PCR. TCRdb processed the 5' RACE reads anew with MiXCR; each CDR3 protein has one entry. Here the sample spans around 8,800 distinct CDR3 sequences, around 7% being singletons. All unsorted peripheral T cells were captured because whole blood was used without fractionation. This CDR3 is built from 19 residues. V lost 2 bases, J lost 5 bases, and 17 bases stayed unmatched. The V gene's germline CDR1 is DFQATT and CDR2 SNEGSKA (reference sequence).

The chain joins TRBV20-1 to TRBJ2-3, with TRBD2 identical over 12 bases. The input for sequencing was blood, taken before antiretroviral therapy. The sequence derives from an adult with HIV infection. CDR3 coding DNA: TGCAGTGCTAGACCCCCCCCACGGACTAGCGGGGACCGGATAGATACGCAGTATTTT. It encodes CSARPPPRTSGDRIDTQYF.